The rows below give T cell receptor beta chains drawn from one sample of a study of blood T cells in healthy people across ages. TCRdb fed the 5' RACE reads into MiXCR, producing one record per CDR3 protein. The sample contains some 1.5 million distinct CDR3 sequences, roughly two fifths of which appear only once. What was sequenced was blood. These receptors originate from a woman aged 18 to 35 in good health. CDR3s include the opening cysteine and the closing phenylalanine or tryptophan. A D gene is named only where the DNA matches it firmly. Clone sizes are given selectively: once, few, many, or a class where the clone is expanded.

TRBJ1-2,TRBV10-3,.,.,TGTGCCATCAGTGAGTCGAGCGAGACCTATGGCTACACCTTC,CAISESSETYGYTF
TRBJ2-1,TRBV12-3/TRBV12-4,.,many,TGTGCCAGCAGCTCAGCCGGGACCTACAATGAGCAGTTCTTC,CASSSAGTYNEQFF
TRBJ2-7,TRBV15,TRBD1,once,TGTGCCACCAGCAGAGTGCGTACAGGGGGCTCCAATGAGCAGTACTTC,CATSRVRTGGSNEQYF
TRBJ2-7,TRBV4-1,.,.,TGCGCCAGCAGCCAAGTAGACGGGTACTCCTACGAGCAGTACTTC,CASSQVDGYSYEQYF
TRBJ2-7,TRBV7-2,TRBD1,.,TGTGCCAGCAGCTTAGGGACAGGGGCTTGGGAGCAGTACTTC,CASSLGTGAWEQYF
TRBJ1-1,TRBV7-2,.,few,TGTGCCAGCAGCTCCTCGGGATTAGGGACTGAAGCTTTCTTT,CASSSSGLGTEAFF
TRBJ1-5,TRBV4-1,TRBD1,.,TGCGCCAGCAGCCAAGGATCATGGACAGGGGGTATCAATCAGCCCCAGCATTTT,CASSQGSWTGGINQPQHF
TRBJ2-1,TRBV28,.,.,TGTGCCAGCAGTCGCCGGGACCAGCAGAACAATGAGCAGTTCTTC,CASSRRDQQNNEQFF
TRBJ2-1,TRBV11-2,.,.,TGTGCCAGCAGCTTAGAAGTAGCGAGCAATGAGCAGTTCTTC,CASSLEVASNEQFF
TRBJ2-1,TRBV7-9,.,few,TGTGCCAGCAGCTTATCTCAGTCGGATGAGCAGTTCTTC,CASSLSQSDEQFF
TRBJ1-4,TRBV11-2,.,few,TGTGCCAGCAGCTTAGAAACTACCTATGAAAAACTGTTTTTT,CASSLETTYEKLFF
TRBJ2-1,TRBV20-1,.,.,TGCAGTGTTATGAGGAATCCACGTTCCAATGAGCAGTTCTTC,CSVMRNPRSNEQFF
TRBJ2-1,TRBV6-2/TRBV6-3,TRBD2,.,TGTGCCAGCAGTTACGGGGCTAGCGGGAGGAAGAATGAGCAGTTCTTC,CASSYGASGRKNEQFF
TRBJ1-1,TRBV6-5,.,.,TGTGCCAGCAGCCCGAGGGATTTTGGCACTGAAGCTTTCTTT,CASSPRDFGTEAFF
TRBJ1-1,TRBV7-9,.,few,TGTGCCAGCAGCTCACAGGAAGGGGGTGAAGCTTTCTTT,CASSSQEGGEAFF
TRBJ2-7,TRBV20-1,.,.,TGCAGTGCTAGAGAGGACTGCGAGCAGTACTTC,CSAREDCEQYF
TRBJ1-2,TRBV20-1,.,once,TGCAGTGCTAGAGATGGGGCCAGGGGTGTAGGCTACACCTTC,CSARDGARGVGYTF
TRBJ2-7,TRBV27,.,many,TGTGCCAGCAGTTTCCAGGGGATAGGGTACGAGCAGTACTTC,CASSFQGIGYEQYF
TRBJ2-1,TRBV27,TRBD1,.,TGTGCCAGCAGTCCCGGGACAGGGGTGAGTGAGCAGTTCTTC,CASSPGTGVSEQFF
TRBJ2-1,TRBV4-1,.,.,TGCGCCTCGGGTGGGGTTTATGCGTCTCAGGAGCAGTTCTTC,CASGGVYASQEQFF
TRBJ2-3,TRBV12-3/TRBV12-4,TRBD2,.,TGTGCCAGCACCCTTCAGGGACTAGCAGGGGCAGATACGCAGTATTTT,CASTLQGLAGADTQYF
TRBJ2-7,TRBV27,.,few,TGTGCCAGCAGTTTATCTACAGGCTACGAGCAGTACTTC,CASSLSTGYEQYF
TRBJ2-3,TRBV6-5,TRBD2,few,TGTGCCAGCAGTTCCGGACTAGCAACGCAGTATTTT,CASSSGLATQYF
TRBJ2-3,TRBV7-6,.,few,TGTGCCAGCAGCTTTTACCGGGAAGGCGGCACAGATACGCAGTATTTT,CASSFYREGGTDTQYF
TRBJ1-4,TRBV7-2,.,few,TGTGCCAGCAGGGGACTGGGGGCAACTAATGAAAAACTGTTTTTT,CASRGLGATNEKLFF
TRBJ1-4,TRBV6-2/TRBV6-3,.,.,TGTGCCACCCGGGACGGCGGCAATCGTGAAAAACTGTTTTTT,CATRDGGNREKLFF
TRBJ1-5,TRBV20-1,TRBD1,few,TGCAGTGTTTGGGACAGGGAGGGCAATCAGCCCCAGCATTTT,CSVWDREGNQPQHF
TRBJ2-7,TRBV29-1,TRBD1,.,TGCAGCGTGCAGGGGGCAAAGGCCCACAATGAGCAGTACTTC,CSVQGAKAHNEQYF
TRBJ1-4,TRBV6-1,.,.,TGTGCCAGCAGTGAAGCTGGGGGGGGTGTTGAAAAACTGTTTTTT,CASSEAGGGVEKLFF
TRBJ2-3,TRBV20-1,TRBD2,.,TGCAGTGCTAGCGGGACTAGCGGGAGCGCAACAGATACGCAGTATTTT,CSASGTSGSATDTQYF
TRBJ2-1,TRBV10-3,.,many,TGTGCCATCAGTGCCCGGTATGAGCAGTTCTTC,CAISARYEQFF
TRBJ1-2,TRBV6-1,TRBD1,few,TGTGCCAGCAGGGCTGGGACAGGGTTCGGCTACACCTTC,CASRAGTGFGYTF
TRBJ2-3,TRBV3-1,.,.,TGTGCCAGCAGCCAAAGGGACTGGCGTGCCCCAGATACGCAGTATTTT,CASSQRDWRAPDTQYF
TRBJ1-4,TRBV20-1,.,.,TGCAGTGCTAGAGGGTACCACAGAGCGGGGGGGGAACTGTTTTTT,CSARGYHRAGGELFF
TRBJ2-1,TRBV27,.,few,TGTGCCAGCAGTTTATTCGGGACGCGGTCCTACAATGAGCAGTTCTTC,CASSLFGTRSYNEQFF
TRBJ2-5,TRBV21-1,.,few,TGTGCCAGCAGCACTCGATTGAGGGACGAGACCCAGTACTTC,CASSTRLRDETQYF
TRBJ2-3,TRBV19,.,.,TGTGCCAGTAGTAACTCTATCGGCGCGGAGGTTACGCAGTATTTT,CASSNSIGAEVTQYF
TRBJ2-1,TRBV12-3/TRBV12-4,TRBD2,.,TGTGCCAGCAGTGACCCAGCGGGAGACAACTACAATGAGCAGTTCTTC,CASSDPAGDNYNEQFF
TRBJ1-2,TRBV27,TRBD1,.,TGTGCCAGCAGGCAGGGGGCTTACTATGGCTACACCTTC,CASRQGAYYGYTF
TRBJ2-7,TRBV21-1,.,.,TGTGCCAGCAGCCCCTTTAGGGGGGTCTCCTACGAGCAGTACTTC,CASSPFRGVSYEQYF
TRBJ1-2,TRBV10-3,TRBD1,.,TGTGCCGTCAGTGAGTCCCAGGGGGACTATGGCTACACCTTC,CAVSESQGDYGYTF
TRBJ1-2,TRBV18,.,few,TGTGCCAGCTCACCAAACCAGGGCCTATTGGGGGGCTACACCTTC,CASSPNQGLLGGYTF
TRBJ1-5,TRBV18,.,.,TGTGCCAGCTCACGCTCGACAGGCGAATATCAGCCCCAGCATTTT,CASSRSTGEYQPQHF
TRBJ1-2,TRBV30,.,.,TGTGCCTGGAGTGTACTCAGATTCAACTATGGCTACTCCTTC,CAWSVLRFNYGYSF
TRBJ1-1,TRBV20-1,.,.,TGCAGTGCTAGAGATAGGAGACCCCGAGGGATGACTGAAGCTTTCTTT,CSARDRRPRGMTEAFF
TRBJ2-1,TRBV4-1,.,.,TGCGCCAGCAGCCAGGTGGAATACAATGAGCAGTTCTTC,CASSQVEYNEQFF
TRBJ2-1,TRBV27,.,.,TGTGCCAGCATTGGGCCGTCCTTAAGGTCCTACAATGAGCAGTTCTTC,CASIGPSLRSYNEQFF
TRBJ2-1,TRBV29-1,TRBD2,.,TGCAGCGTGTGGCTCTCCAACCCGCGACTAGCGGGCCTATCCTACAATGAGCAGTTCTTC,CSVWLSNPRLAGLSYNEQFF
TRBJ1-5,TRBV7-8,TRBD1,.,TGTGCCAGCAGCTTAGCGGGACAGGGGGCCCGGCAGCCCCAGCATTTT,CASSLAGQGARQPQHF
TRBJ1-1,TRBV27,.,.,TGTGCCAGCAGTCCAAAGAGGAGGACTGAAGCTTTCTTT,CASSPKRRTEAFF